What follows is one T cell receptor (beta chain) and its context. The antigen remains unidentified. These data come from a study of blood T cells in healthy people across ages. A J-beta primer mix and a sample-barcoded 5' primer were used in a second PCR of roughly 7 to 12 cycles. TCRdb passed the 5' RACE reads through MiXCR, listing each CDR3 protein once. The table has 1.5 million to 2 million distinct CDR3 sequences, more than 35% seen once. The CDR3 contains 12 residues. V dropped 4 bases and J dropped 7; count of bases not matched to a gene: 5. CDR1 SQVTM and CDR2 ANQGSEA come from the germline V gene. Study-level results: Comparison with aged donors showed that long-lived donors had more naive CD4+ cells and higher diversity. Strong correlation existed between TCR beta diversity and naive T cell percentage. Changes seen in expanded clonotypes were possibly confounded by donor CMV status left unknown.

The source material was blood. This clonotype was obtained from a human donor in good health. The chain is built from TRBV29-1 and TRBJ1-2, with TRBD1 matching over 8 bases. The CDR3 region is CSVAETGVGYTF. The CDR3 region has the DNA TGCAGCGTTGCTGAGACAGGGGTTGGCTACACCTTC.